Shown below are 16 T cell receptor beta chains from a single sample sequenced in a study of immune characterization of retroperitoneal liposarcoma. One entry per CDR3 protein, called by TCRdb with MiXCR from the PCR reads. Of 8,500 to 14,000 distinct CDR3 sequences listed, roughly 53% are singletons. The source material was tumor tissue. These receptors came from a female donor with retroperitoneal liposarcoma.

The chain employs TRBV27 and TRBJ2-7; TRBD1 might be the D (5 bases). V lost 1 base and J 2 bases, leaving 9 bases between the germline ends. The CDR3 spans 14 residues. Germline V gene lookup returns CDR1 MNHEY and CDR2 SMNVEV (reference sequence). The CDR3 DNA sequence: TGTGCCAGCAGTTTATGGGGCAGCGCCTACGAGCAGTACTTC. Its protein product is CASSLWGSAYEQYF.

This clonotype showed up just a few times. The V call is TRBV6-5, the J call TRBJ2-5; perhaps TRBD2 as D (5 bases). The CDR3 has 12 residues. V was trimmed by 9 bases and J by 2 bases, leaving 10 bases between them. Per the germline V gene, CDR1 is MNHEY and CDR2 is SVGAGI. The CDR3 bases are TGTGCCAGTGGGCGGGTACAAGAGACCCAGTACTTC. Residues: CASGRVQETQYF.

The rearrangement uses TRBV10-1 and TRBJ2-1, with 13 bases lining up with TRBD2. This CDR3 comprises 16 residues. Trimming took 5 bases from V and 7 from J; bases not matched to a gene: 8. The germline CDR1 and CDR2 sequences are WNHNN and SYGVQD (reference sequence). The CDR3 here is CASSKLLAGGINEQFF. The CDR3 DNA reads as TGCGCCAGCAGTAAATTACTAGCGGGGGGGATTAATGAGCAGTTCTTC.

V gene TRBV6-1 combines with J gene TRBJ2-6; D not certain. The CDR3 has 18 residues. V lost 1 base, J lost 0 bases, and 13 bases lay in between. Germline V gene data show CDR1 as MNHNS and CDR2 as SASEGT. CDR3 protein: CASSEGKGWGSGANVLTF. The CDR3 DNA follows: TGTGCCAGCAGTGAAGGGAAAGGGTGGGGCTCTGGGGCCAACGTCCTGACTTTC.

V gene TRBV7-6 combines with J gene TRBJ2-1; TRBD2 matches 7 bases. Germline CDR1 SGHVS, CDR2 FNYEAQ. The CDR3 runs to 14 residues. Trimming removed 2 bases from V and 10 bases from J; junction bases left unmatched: 8. The CDR3 DNA follows: TGTGCCAGCAGCTTACGGGAGGCCTCCTACGAGCAGTTCTTC. It codes for CASSLREASYEQFF.

Concerning this clonotype itself: At one end, the junction sequence differs from germline, possibly due to a read error. The chain uses TRBV6-6 and TRBJ2-3, with a tentative D call TRBD2 (6 bases). This CDR3 region has 14 residues. The germline gives CDR1 MNHNY, CDR2 SVGAGI (reference sequence). CDR3 sequence reads: CAGDRGRDLRTQYF. The CDR3 bases are TGTGCCGGTGATCGCGGGCGGGACCTTCGGACCCAGTACTTT.

This chain joins TRBV7-2 and TRBJ2-1; the match to TRBD2 covers 7 bases. This CDR3 region has 14 residues. From germline, CDR1 is SGHTA and CDR2 FQGNSA. Trimming took 5 bases from V and 10 from J; bases not matched to a gene: 11. The CDR3 sequence: CASSIGGSLYEQFF. CDR3 bases: TGTGCCAGCAGCATCGGGGGGAGCCTCTACGAGCAGTTCTTC.

This clonotype was detected a few times. The rearrangement joins TRBV12-3 or TRBV12-4 to TRBJ2-1; 11 nucleotides align to TRBD2. The CDR3 is 14 amino acids. J lost 8 bases, V lost 5 bases, and 5 bases had no gene match. CDR3 residues: CASSHLAGGYEQFF. Here the CDR3 DNA reads TGTGCCAGCAGTCACCTAGCGGGGGGATATGAGCAGTTCTTC.

The gene calls are TRBV12-3 or TRBV12-4 and TRBJ2-3; the D gene is possibly TRBD1 (5 bases). Trimming cost V 0 bases and J 5 bases, with 9 bases left between them. The CDR3 has 14 amino acids. The CDR3 here is CASSLAQGLDTQYF. CDR3 sequence (DNA): TGTGCCAGCAGTTTAGCGCAGGGATTAGATACGCAGTATTTT.

This clonotype came up many times. This rearrangement joins TRBV7-9 to TRBJ2-1; D is unresolved. TRBJ2-7 matches the DNA end more closely, so the J call is doubtful. Per germline, CDR1 SEHNR and CDR2 FQNEAQ (reference sequence). The CDR3 extends over 16 amino acids. In nucleotides, the CDR3 is TGTGCCAGCAGCCCGGGTGCGAGGAGCTCCTACAATGAGCAGTACTTC. As protein: CASSPGARSSYNEQYF.

By share of the sample, this clonotype is medium-sized. The gene calls are TRBV6-1 and TRBJ2-4; TRBD2 agrees at 9 bases. Per the germline V gene, CDR1 is MNHNS and CDR2 is SASEGT. Trimming at V came to 5 bases and at J to 0 bases, leaving 14 bases not matched to a gene. The length of the CDR3 is 19 residues. For the CDR3, the DNA is TGTGCCAGCAGTTCCCGGGGAGCGGGAGGCGTACGAGCCAAAAACATTCAGTACTTC. The encoded protein is CASSSRGAGGVRAKNIQYF.

In its sample, this clonotype is medium-sized. J is TRBJ2-1 and V is TRBV6-1; TRBD1 might be the D (5 bases). With the DNA end fitting TRBJ2-7 better, the J assignment may be wrong. There are 14 residues in the CDR3. In germline, CDR1 is MNHNS, CDR2 SASEGT. The CDR3 loop reads CASTQAPLMIEQYF. In nucleotides, the CDR3 is TGTGCCAGCACACAGGCCCCTCTAATGATCGAGCAGTACTTC.

The chain links TRBV10-3 to TRBJ2-6; D remains unclear. Trimming removed 6 bases from V and 2 bases from J, with 17 bases in between. The CDR3 totals 17 residues. Per the germline V gene, CDR1 is ENHRY and CDR2 is SYGVKD. CDR3 region: CAIRIPTRPPGANVLTF. In DNA form, the CDR3 reads TGTGCCATCAGAATTCCTACCCGACCGCCTGGGGCCAACGTCCTGACTTTC.

This chain connects TRBV4-1 to TRBJ2-3; 12 bases match TRBD2. Germline V gene sequence: CDR1 MGHRA, CDR2 YSYEKL. The CDR3 is 17 amino acids. The trim removed 1 base at V and 5 bases at J, leaving 7 bases unmatched. CDR3 protein: CASSQGLAGGPLDTQYF. In nucleotides, the CDR3 is TGCGCCAGCAGCCAAGGCCTAGCGGGAGGGCCGTTAGATACGCAGTATTTT.

By share, this clonotype counts as large. The J gene is TRBJ2-5, the V gene TRBV6-1; the D gene is possibly TRBD1 (6 bases). Trimming pared 1 base from V and 1 base from J, leaving 10 bases between. CDR3 length: 15 amino acids. The V gene's germline CDR1 is MNHNS and CDR2 SASEGT. CDR3 bases: TGTGCCAGCAGTGAAGGGTCAGGGGCCCAAGAGACCCAGTACTTC. Translating gives CASSEGSGAQETQYF.

CDR3 sequence reads: CASSYSRGPSSRNEQFF. The CDR3 DNA sequence: TGTGCCAGCAGTTACTCGAGAGGGCCTAGTAGTAGGAATGAGCAGTTCTTC. J is TRBJ2-1 and V is TRBV6-5; tentative D call: TRBD2 (5 bases). This CDR3 is built from 17 residues. Trimming stripped 0 bases from V and 7 bases from J, with 19 bases between. Germline V gives CDR1 MNHEY, CDR2 SVGAGI.